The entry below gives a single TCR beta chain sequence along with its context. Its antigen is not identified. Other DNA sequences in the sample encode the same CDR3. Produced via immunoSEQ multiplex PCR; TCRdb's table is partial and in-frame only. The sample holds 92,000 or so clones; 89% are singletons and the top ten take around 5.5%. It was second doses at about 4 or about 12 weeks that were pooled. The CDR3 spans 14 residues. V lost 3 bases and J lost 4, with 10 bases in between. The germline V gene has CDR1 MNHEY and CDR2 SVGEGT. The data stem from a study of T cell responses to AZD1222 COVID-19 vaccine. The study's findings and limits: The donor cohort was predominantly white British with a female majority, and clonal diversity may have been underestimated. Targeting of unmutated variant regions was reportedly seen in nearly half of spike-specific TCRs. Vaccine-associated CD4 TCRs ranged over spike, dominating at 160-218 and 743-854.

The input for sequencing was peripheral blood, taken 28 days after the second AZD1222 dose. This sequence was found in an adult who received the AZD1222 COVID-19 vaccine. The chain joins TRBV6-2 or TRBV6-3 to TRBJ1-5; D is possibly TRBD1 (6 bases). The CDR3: CASSYRDTNQPQHF. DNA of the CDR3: TGTGCCAGCAGTTATCGGGACACGAATCAGCCCCAGCATTTT.